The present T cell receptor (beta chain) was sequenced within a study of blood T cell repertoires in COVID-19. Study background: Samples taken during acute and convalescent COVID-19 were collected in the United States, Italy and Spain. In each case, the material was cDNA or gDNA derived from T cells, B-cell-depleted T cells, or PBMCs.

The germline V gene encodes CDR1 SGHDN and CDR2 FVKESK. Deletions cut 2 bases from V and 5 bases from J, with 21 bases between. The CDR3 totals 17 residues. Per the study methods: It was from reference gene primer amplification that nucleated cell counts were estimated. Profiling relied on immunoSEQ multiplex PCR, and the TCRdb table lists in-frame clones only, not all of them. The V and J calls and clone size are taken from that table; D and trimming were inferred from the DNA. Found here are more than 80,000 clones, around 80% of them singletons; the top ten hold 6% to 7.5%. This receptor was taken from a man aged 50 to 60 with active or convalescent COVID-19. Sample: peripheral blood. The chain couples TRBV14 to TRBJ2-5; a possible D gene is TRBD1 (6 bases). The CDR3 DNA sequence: TGTGCCAGCAGCCAAATTCTACAGGGATTGGATTCGGAGACCCAGTACTTC. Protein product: CASSQILQGLDSETQYF. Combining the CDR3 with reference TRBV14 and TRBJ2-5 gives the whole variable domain EAGVTQFPSHSVIEKGQTVTLRCDPISGHDNLYWYRRVMGKEIKFLLHFVKESKQDESGMPNNRFLAERTGGTYSTLKVQPAELEDSGVYFCASSQILQGLDSETQYFGPGTRLLVL.